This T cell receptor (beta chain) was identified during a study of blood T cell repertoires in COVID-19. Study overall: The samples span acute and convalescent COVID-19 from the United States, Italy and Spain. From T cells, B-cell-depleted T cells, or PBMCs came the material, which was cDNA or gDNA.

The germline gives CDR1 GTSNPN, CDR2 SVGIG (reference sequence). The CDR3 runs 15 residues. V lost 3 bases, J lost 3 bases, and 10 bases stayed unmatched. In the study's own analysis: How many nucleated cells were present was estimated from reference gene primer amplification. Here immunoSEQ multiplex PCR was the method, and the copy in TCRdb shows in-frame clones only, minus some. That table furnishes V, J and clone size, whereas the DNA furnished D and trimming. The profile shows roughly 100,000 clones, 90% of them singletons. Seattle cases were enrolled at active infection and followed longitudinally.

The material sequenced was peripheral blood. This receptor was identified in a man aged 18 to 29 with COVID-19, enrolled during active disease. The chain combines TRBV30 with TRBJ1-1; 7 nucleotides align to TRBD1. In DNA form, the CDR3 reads TGTGCCTGGAGCGAATTAGACAGGGTGGACACTGAAGCTTTCTTT. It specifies CAWSELDRVDTEAFF.